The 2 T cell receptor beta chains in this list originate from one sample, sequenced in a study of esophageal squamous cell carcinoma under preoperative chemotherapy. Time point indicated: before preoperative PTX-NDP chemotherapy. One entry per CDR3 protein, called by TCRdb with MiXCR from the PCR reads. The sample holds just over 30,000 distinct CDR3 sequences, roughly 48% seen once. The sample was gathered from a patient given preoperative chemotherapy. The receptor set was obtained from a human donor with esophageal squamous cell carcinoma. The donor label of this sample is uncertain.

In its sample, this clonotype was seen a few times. DNA for the CDR3: TGTGCCAGCGGGGGGCTCGGGGGCCGGGACCAAGAGACCCAGTACTTC. Translated, it gives CASGGLGGRDQETQYF. The chain employs TRBV7-9 and TRBJ2-5; D may be TRBD1 or TRBD2 (6 bases each). The CDR3 has 16 residues. Germline V gene lookup returns CDR1 SEHNR and CDR2 FQNEAQ (reference sequence). Trimming pared 8 bases from V and 0 bases from J, leaving 19 bases between. Complete variable domain (other parts from reference TRBV7-9 and TRBJ2-5): DTGVSQNPRHKITKRGQNVTFRCDPISEHNRLYWYRQTLGQGPEFLTYFQNEAQLEKSRLLSDRFSAERPKGSFSTLEIQRTEQGDSAMYLCASGGLGGRDQETQYFGPGTRLLVL.

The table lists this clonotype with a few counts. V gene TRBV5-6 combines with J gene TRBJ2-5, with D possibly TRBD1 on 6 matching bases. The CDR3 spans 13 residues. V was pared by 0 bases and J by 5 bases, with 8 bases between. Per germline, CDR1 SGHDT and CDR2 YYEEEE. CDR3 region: CASSLAGAETQYF. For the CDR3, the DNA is TGTGCCAGCAGCTTGGCAGGGGCGGAGACCCAGTACTTC.